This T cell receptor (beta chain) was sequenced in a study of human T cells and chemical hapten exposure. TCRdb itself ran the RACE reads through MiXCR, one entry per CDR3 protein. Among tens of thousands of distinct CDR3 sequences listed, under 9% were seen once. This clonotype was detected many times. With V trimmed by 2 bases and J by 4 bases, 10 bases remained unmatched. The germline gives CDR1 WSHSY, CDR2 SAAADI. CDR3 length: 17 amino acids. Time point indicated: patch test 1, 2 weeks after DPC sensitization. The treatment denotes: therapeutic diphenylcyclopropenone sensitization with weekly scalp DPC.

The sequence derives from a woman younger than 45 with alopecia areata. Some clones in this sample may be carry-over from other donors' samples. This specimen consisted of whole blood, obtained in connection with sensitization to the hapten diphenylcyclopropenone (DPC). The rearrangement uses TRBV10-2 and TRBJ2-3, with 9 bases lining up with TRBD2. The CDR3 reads CASSEPTFGGGADTQYF. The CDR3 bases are TGCGCCAGCAGTGAGCCGACATTTGGCGGGGGGGCAGATACGCAGTATTTT.